This section outlines one TCR beta chain sequence together with its context. The sample is drawn from a study of blood T cell repertoires in COVID-19. Study overall: From T cells, B-cell-depleted T cells, or PBMCs came the material, which was cDNA or gDNA.

The CDR3 length is 14 residues. The V gene lost 0 bases and the J gene lost 7 bases, with 10 bases spanning the gap. Germline V gives CDR1 SGDLS, CDR2 YYNGEE. TCRdb keeps only in-frame clones here, not all; method: immunoSEQ multiplex PCR. The sample holds fewer than 300,000 clones, around 84% seen once. Donors in Cohort 3 who had recovered were those with two negative PCRs, healthcare professional clearance, or resolution of their symptoms. The sample consisted of PBMCs or T cells enriched from blood (not recorded which). The sequence came from a woman in her forties or fifties who had recovered from COVID-19. V and J are TRBV9 and TRBJ1-4; D may be TRBD1 (5 bases). CDR3 in amino acids: CASSVAGRGEKLFF. CDR3 nucleotides: TGTGCCAGCAGCGTAGCGGGTAGGGGTGAAAAACTGTTTTTT.